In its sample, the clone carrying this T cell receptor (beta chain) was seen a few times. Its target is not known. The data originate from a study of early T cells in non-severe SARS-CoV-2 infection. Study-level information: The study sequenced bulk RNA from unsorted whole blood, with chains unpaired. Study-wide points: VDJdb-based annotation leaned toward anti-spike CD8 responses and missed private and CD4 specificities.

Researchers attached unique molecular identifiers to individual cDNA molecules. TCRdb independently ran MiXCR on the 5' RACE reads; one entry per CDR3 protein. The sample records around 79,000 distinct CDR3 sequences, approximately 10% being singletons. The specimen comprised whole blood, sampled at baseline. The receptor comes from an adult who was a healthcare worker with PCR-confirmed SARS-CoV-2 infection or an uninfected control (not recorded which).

This CDR3 reads CASSPGTGAGELFF. CDR3 coding DNA: TGTGCCAGCAGTCCGGGGACAGGGGCCGGGGAGCTGTTTTTT. V usage is TRBV12-3 or TRBV12-4 and J usage is TRBJ2-2, with TRBD1 identical over 10 bases. V gave up 5 bases and J gave up 6 bases; unmatched junction bases: 3. The CDR3 extends over 14 amino acids.